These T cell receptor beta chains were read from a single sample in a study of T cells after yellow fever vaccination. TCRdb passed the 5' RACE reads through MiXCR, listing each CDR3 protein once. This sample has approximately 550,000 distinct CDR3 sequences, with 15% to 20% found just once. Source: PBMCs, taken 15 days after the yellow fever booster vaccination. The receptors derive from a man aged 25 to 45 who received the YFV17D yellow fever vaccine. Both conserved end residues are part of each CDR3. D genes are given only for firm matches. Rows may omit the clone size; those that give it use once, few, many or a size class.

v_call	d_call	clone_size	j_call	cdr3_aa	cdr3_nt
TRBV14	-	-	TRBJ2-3	CASSPVRLLTDTQYF	TGTGCCAGCAGCCCCGTTAGACTGCTCACAGATACGCAGTATTTT
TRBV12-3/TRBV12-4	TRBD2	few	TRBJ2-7	CASTPGLSGKRTYEQYF	TGTGCCAGCACCCCGGGGCTTAGCGGGAAAAGAACCTACGAGCAGTACTTC
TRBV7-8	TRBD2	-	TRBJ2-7	CASSLDLTSVYEQYF	TGTGCCAGCAGCTTAGATTTGACTAGCGTCTACGAGCAGTACTTC
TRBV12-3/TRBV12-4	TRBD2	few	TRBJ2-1	CASSLVTSGIYNEQFF	TGTGCCAGCAGTTTAGTGACTAGCGGGATTTACAATGAGCAGTTCTTC
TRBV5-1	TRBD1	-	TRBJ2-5	CASSLGQGARQETQYF	TGCGCCAGCAGCTTAGGACAGGGGGCCCGTCAAGAGACCCAGTACTTC
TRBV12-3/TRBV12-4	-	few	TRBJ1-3	CASSSLVSGNTIYF	TGTGCCAGCAGTTCCCTCGTCTCTGGAAACACCATATATTTT
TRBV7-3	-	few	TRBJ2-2	CASSPIGGGHTGELFF	TGTGCCAGCAGCCCCATCGGTGGGGGCCACACCGGGGAGCTGTTTTTT
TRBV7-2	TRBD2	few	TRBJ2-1	CASSSPLAGGSYNEQFF	TGTGCCAGCAGCTCTCCCCTGGCGGGAGGGTCCTACAATGAGCAGTTCTTC
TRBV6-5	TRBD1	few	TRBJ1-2	CASSYLGQPGGYTF	TGTGCCAGCAGTTACTTGGGACAGCCGGGAGGCTACACCTTC
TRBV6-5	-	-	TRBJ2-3	CASSYPGARLGDTQYF	TGTGCCAGCAGTTATCCGGGGGCGAGATTAGGAGATACGCAGTATTTT
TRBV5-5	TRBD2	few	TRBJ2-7	CASSLVAGAHEQYF	TGTGCCAGCAGCCTCGTAGCGGGAGCCCACGAGCAGTACTTC
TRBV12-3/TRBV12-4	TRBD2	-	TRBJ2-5	CASSFLAGTSGSWGFETQYF	TGTGCCAGCAGCTTCCTCGCCGGGACTAGCGGGAGTTGGGGCTTTGAGACCCAGTACTTC
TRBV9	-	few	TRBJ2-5	CASSVSSRGVGGETQYF	TGTGCCAGCAGCGTATCGTCCAGGGGAGTAGGTGGAGAGACCCAGTACTTC
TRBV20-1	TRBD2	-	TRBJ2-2	CSGRGSNTGELFF	TGCAGTGGGCGCGGGAGCAACACCGGGGAGCTGTTTTTT
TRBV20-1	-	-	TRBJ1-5	CSATDGGNQPQHF	TGCAGTGCTACGGATGGGGGGAATCAGCCCCAGCATTTT
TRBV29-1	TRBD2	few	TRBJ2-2	CSLGRANTGELFF	TGCAGCCTAGGGAGGGCGAACACCGGGGAGCTGTTTTTT
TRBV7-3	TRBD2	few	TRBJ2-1	CASSPALTSGLYNEQFF	TGTGCCAGCAGCCCAGCCCTGACTAGCGGACTCTACAATGAGCAGTTCTTC
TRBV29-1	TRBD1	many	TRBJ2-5	CSVQDRVETQYF	TGCAGCGTTCAAGACAGGGTAGAGACCCAGTACTTC
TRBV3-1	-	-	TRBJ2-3	CASSSPQSGGRTDTQYF	TGTGCCAGCAGCTCGCCCCAATCTGGGGGGCGCACAGATACGCAGTATTTT
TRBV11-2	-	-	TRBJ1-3	CASSEGPGNTIYF	TGTGCCAGCAGCGAGGGTCCGGGGAACACCATATATTTT
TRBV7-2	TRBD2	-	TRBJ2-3	CASSLGLAELATQYF	TGTGCCAGCAGCTTAGGACTAGCCGAACTTGCTACGCAGTATTTT
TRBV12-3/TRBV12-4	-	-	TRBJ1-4	CASSLLEGEKLFF	TGTGCCAGCAGTCTTCTAGAAGGAGAAAAACTGTTTTTT
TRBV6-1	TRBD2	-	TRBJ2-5	CASRPLAGASQETQYF	TGTGCCAGCAGACCTCTGGCGGGAGCTAGTCAAGAGACCCAGTACTTC
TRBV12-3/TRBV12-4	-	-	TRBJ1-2	CASTHTRGQTYGYTF	TGTGCCAGCACTCACACGCGGGGGCAGACCTATGGCTACACCTTC
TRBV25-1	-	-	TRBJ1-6	CASSDEGDFASPLHF	TGTGCCAGCAGTGACGAGGGGGACTTTGCTTCACCCCTCCACTTT
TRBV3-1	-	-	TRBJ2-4	CASSQELVRGKNIQYF	TGTGCCAGCAGCCAAGAATTGGTCCGGGGCAAAAACATTCAGTACTTC
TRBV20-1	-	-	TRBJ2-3	CSARDRTAWNTDTQYF	TGCAGTGCTAGAGATCGGACAGCCTGGAACACAGATACGCAGTATTTT
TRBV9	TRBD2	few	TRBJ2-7	CASSAGGRYEQYF	TGTGCCAGCAGCGCGGGGGGACGCTACGAGCAGTACTTC